This TCR beta chain derives from a study of blood T cell repertoires in COVID-19. As for the study in general: Specimens from acute and convalescent COVID-19 originated in the United States, Italy and Spain. T cells, B-cell-depleted T cells, or PBMCs supplied cDNA or gDNA.

The CDR3 runs to 12 residues. With 0 bases removed from V and 8 bases from J, the gap between germline ends came to 7 bases. CDR1 and CDR2 from the germline V gene are LNHNV and YYDKDF (reference sequence). Authors' processing steps: Amplification with reference gene primers provided the estimates of nucleated cell counts. TCRdb keeps only in-frame clones here, not all; method: immunoSEQ multiplex PCR. That table supplies the V and J calls and clone size; D and trimming were determined from the DNA. Of about 400,000 clones listed, roughly nine tenths were seen once; the top ten hold roughly 1.2%. The chain links TRBV15 to TRBJ1-1, with a tentative D call TRBD1 (5 bases). The sample was peripheral blood. This sequence originates from a man aged 35-49 years with acute or convalescent COVID-19. CDR3 sequence (DNA): TGTGCCACCAGCAGAGATGGGGCAGAAGCTTTCTTT. Its translation is CATSRDGAEAFF.